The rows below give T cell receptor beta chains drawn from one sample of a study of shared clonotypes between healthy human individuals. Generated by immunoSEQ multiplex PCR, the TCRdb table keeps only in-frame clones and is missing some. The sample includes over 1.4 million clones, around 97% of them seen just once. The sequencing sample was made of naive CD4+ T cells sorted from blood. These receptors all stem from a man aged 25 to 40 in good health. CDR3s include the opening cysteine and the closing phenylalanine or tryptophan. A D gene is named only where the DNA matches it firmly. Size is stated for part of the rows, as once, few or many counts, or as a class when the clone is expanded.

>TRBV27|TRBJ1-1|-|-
CASSGATNTEAFF
TGTGCCAGCAGTGGGGCGACGAACACTGAAGCTTTCTTT
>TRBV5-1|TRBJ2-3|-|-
CASSVVGTDTQYF
TGCGCCAGCAGCGTGGTCGGCACAGATACGCAGTATTTT
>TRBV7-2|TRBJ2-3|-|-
CASSLVIRGSHPDTQYF
TGTGCCAGCAGCTTAGTCATCCGAGGATCGCACCCAGATACGCAGTATTTT
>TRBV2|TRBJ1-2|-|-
CASSGPGLEGGYTF
TGTGCCAGCAGTGGACCGGGACTTGAAGGTGGCTACACCTTC
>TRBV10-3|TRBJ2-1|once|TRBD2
CAISLGSGSPHEQFF
TGTGCCATCAGTCTGGGTAGCGGGAGTCCACATGAGCAGTTCTTC
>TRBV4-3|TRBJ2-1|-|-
CASSHPGRNEQFF
TGCGCCAGCAGCCACCCCGGGAGAAATGAGCAGTTCTTC
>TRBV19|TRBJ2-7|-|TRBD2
CASSRGGSYEQYF
TGTGCCAGTAGTCGGGGGGGCAGTTACGAGCAGTACTTC
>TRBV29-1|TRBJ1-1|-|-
CSVRGYRANGNTEAFF
TGCAGCGTTAGGGGGTACAGGGCCAACGGAAACACTGAAGCTTTCTTT
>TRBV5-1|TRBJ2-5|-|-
CASSFRPGRGQETQYF
TGCGCCAGCAGCTTCAGACCGGGGCGCGGGCAAGAGACCCAGTACTTC
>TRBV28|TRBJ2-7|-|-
CASSLSGRGSSYEQYF
TGTGCCAGCAGTTTATCGGGGCGGGGTAGCTCCTACGAGCAGTACTTC
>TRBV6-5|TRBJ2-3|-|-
CASRLQGTSTDTQYF
TGTGCCAGCAGACTCCAGGGGACTAGCACAGATACGCAGTATTTT
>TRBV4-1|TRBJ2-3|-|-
CASSLASSTDTQYF
TGCGCCAGCAGCCTCGCATCTTCCACAGATACGCAGTATTTT
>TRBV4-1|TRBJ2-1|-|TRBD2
CASSTWASGSGYNEQFF
TGCGCCAGCAGCACTTGGGCTAGCGGGAGTGGGTACAATGAGCAGTTCTTC
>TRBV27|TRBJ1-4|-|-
CASSSRGTTNEKLFF
TGTGCCAGCAGTTCCCGGGGTACAACTAATGAAAAACTGTTTTTT
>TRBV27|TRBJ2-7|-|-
CASTRRGGHASYEQYF
TGTGCCAGCACCCGCCGGGGAGGACATGCCTCCTACGAGCAGTACTTC
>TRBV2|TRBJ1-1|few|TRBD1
CARRRDRGFEAFF
TGTGCCAGGCGCCGGGACAGGGGCTTTGAAGCTTTCTTT
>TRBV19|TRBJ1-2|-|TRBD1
CASSMRGQSDGYTF
TGTGCCAGTAGTATGAGGGGACAGTCGGATGGCTACACCTTC
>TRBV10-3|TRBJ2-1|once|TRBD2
CAISDSGLAGKHSYNEQFF
TGTGCCATCAGTGATAGTGGGTTAGCGGGAAAACACTCCTACAATGAGCAGTTCTTC
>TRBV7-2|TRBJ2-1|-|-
CASSPPNNEQFF
TGTGCCAGCAGCCCCCCGAACAATGAGCAGTTCTTC
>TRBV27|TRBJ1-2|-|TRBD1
CASSLSGDRAGYTF
TGTGCCAGCAGTTTATCGGGCGACAGGGCTGGCTACACCTTC
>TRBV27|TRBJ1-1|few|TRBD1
CASRPWTGGGDTEAFF
TGTGCCAGCAGGCCCTGGACAGGGGGAGGGGACACTGAAGCTTTCTTT
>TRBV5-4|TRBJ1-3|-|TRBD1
CASSAGQGRTGNTIYF
TGTGCCAGCAGCGCCGGACAGGGTAGGACTGGAAACACCATATATTTT
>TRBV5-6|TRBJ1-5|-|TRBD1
CASSKDRAQPQHF
TGTGCCAGCAGCAAGGACAGGGCTCAGCCCCAGCATTTT
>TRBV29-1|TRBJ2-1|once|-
CSVEVQRDSNEQFF
TGCAGCGTTGAAGTCCAGCGGGACAGCAATGAGCAGTTCTTC
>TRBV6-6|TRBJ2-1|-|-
CASNPIWTIYNEQFF
TGTGCCAGCAACCCAATCTGGACAATTTACAATGAGCAGTTCTTC
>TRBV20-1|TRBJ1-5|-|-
CSATSGQPQHF
TGCAGTGCTACCAGCGGTCAGCCCCAGCATTTT
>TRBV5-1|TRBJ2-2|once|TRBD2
CASSLLADNTGELFF
TGCGCCAGCAGCTTACTAGCGGACAACACCGGGGAGCTGTTTTTT
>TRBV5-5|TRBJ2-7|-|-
CASRLISGQTYEQYF
TGTGCCAGCAGACTTATCTCGGGACAAACATACGAGCAGTACTTC
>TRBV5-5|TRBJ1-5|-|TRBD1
CASSSDGTGISNQPQHF
TGTGCCAGCAGCTCCGATGGGACAGGAATTAGCAATCAGCCCCAGCATTTT
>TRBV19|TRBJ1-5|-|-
CASSIDPRRYQPQHF
TGTGCCAGTAGTATAGATCCTCGGAGGTATCAGCCCCAGCATTTT
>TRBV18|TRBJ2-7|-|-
CASSLTGTAYEQYF
TGTGCCAGCTCACTGACCGGGACGGCGTACGAGCAGTACTTC
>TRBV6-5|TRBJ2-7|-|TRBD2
CASRSGVAGIDEQYF
TGTGCCAGCAGATCCGGGGTAGCGGGAATCGACGAGCAGTACTTC
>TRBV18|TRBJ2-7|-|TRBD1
CASSPSGQTLYEQYF
TGTGCCAGCTCACCATCGGGACAGACTTTGTACGAGCAGTACTTC
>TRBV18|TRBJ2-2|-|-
CASSPTTGTGELFF
TGTGCCAGCTCACCTACGACTGGCACCGGGGAGCTGTTTTTT
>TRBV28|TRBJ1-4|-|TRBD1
CASSSRGVNEKLFF
TGTGCCAGCAGTTCCAGGGGGGTTAATGAAAAACTGTTTTTT
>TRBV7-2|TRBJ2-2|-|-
CASSLLGQGTGELFF
TGTGCCAGCAGCTTACTGGGGCAAGGCACCGGGGAGCTGTTTTTT
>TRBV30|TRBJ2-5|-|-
CAWSPFSAQTQYF
TGTGCCTGGAGTCCGTTTAGCGCGCAGACCCAGTACTTC
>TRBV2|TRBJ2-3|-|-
CASSDTETLTDTQYF
TGTGCCAGCAGTGATACGGAAACCCTCACAGATACGCAGTATTTT
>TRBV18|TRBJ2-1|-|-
CASSQRKESSYNEQFF
TGTGCCAGTTCCCAACGGAAGGAGAGCTCCTACAATGAGCAGTTCTTC
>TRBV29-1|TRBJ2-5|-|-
CSGWNPLPQETQYF
TGCAGCGGGTGGAACCCGCTACCTCAAGAGACCCAGTACTTC
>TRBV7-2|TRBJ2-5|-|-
CASSPSSLGPPRTQYF
TGTGCCAGCAGCCCCTCCTCACTAGGCCCCCCAAGGACCCAGTACTTC
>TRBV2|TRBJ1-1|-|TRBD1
CASSYGTGDPAFF
TGTGCCAGCAGTTACGGGACAGGGGACCCAGCTTTCTTT
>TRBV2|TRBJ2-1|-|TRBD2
CASSSGTYNEQFF
TGTGCCAGCTCTAGCGGGACCTACAATGAGCAGTTCTTC
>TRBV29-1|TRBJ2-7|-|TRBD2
CSTRFAGGYEQYF
TGCAGCACCCGCTTTGCGGGAGGCTACGAGCAGTACTTC
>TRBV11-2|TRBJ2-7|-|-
CASRSGGIEGYEQYF
TGTGCCAGCAGATCGGGCGGCATCGAGGGTTACGAGCAGTACTTC
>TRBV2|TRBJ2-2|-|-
CASSGRGRSTGELFF
TGTGCCAGCAGTGGGAGAGGGAGAAGTACCGGGGAGCTGTTTTTT
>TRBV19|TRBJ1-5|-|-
CASSLEGPQHF
TGTGCCAGTAGTCTCGAGGGGCCCCAGCATTTT
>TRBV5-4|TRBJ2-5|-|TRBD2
CASSPAGGQETQYF
TGTGCCAGCAGCCCAGCGGGGGGACAAGAGACCCAGTACTTC